This TCR beta chain emerged from a study of cytomegalovirus exposure and HLA in healthy donors. Sequencing used immunoSEQ multiplex PCR; TCRdb keeps in-frame clones, though not all of them. The table shows under 250,000 clones, with 70% to 90% occurring only once. The donors formed part of the approximately 130-subject validation cohort, distinct from the approximately 640-subject first cohort. As for this clone: Its specificity is unknown.

Notes on the study in general: Cytomegalovirus status was reportedly diagnosed by the classifier with high sensitivity and specificity. While the bulk of TCR sequences proved rare, some public TCRs turned up in many donors. Listed as cytomegalovirus-associated were about 160 TCR beta chains.

Trimming cost V 2 bases and J 1 base, with 8 bases left between them. The length of the CDR3 is 14 residues. Germline CDR1 is SGHRS and CDR2 is YFSETQ. Material: PBMCs. The chain combines TRBV5-1 with TRBJ2-3, with D possibly TRBD1 on 6 matching bases. This clonotype was sampled from a woman younger than 30 in good health and CMV-seronegative. CDR3 sequence reads: CASSLNRGTDTQYF. Here the CDR3 DNA reads TGCGCCAGCAGCTTAAACAGGGGCACAGATACGCAGTATTTT.